This record looks at one TCR beta chain sequence and its context. Its specific antigen is unknown. Base quality data are lacking; no much larger clone is found one base away. From the germline V gene, CDR1 is SGHRS and CDR2 is YFSETQ. Deletion took 4 bases off V and 0 bases off J, with a span of 13 bases between the germline ends. There are 15 amino acids in the CDR3, from cysteine to phenylalanine inclusive. Of all the DNA, just the CDR3 is kept, 45 bases in frame from base 1. The data are from a study of shared T cell receptors in the human thymus (dated by TCRdb to the early 2020s). Background on the whole study: The study examined how self-reactive, shared T-cell receptor alpha chains are generated in the human thymus.

Library construction relied on the immunoSEQ multiplex PCR assay. Here the immuneACCESS table is served through TCRdb, limited to in-frame sequences with V and J called. Missing clones are a known gap in these copies; in checked studies unresolved V genes cover under half, and the rest lacks a known reason. The sample records some 700,000 clones, approximately 83% of which are singletons. The top ten hold roughly 0.01% of the sample. The data also belong to a second study, concerning human thymus T cells. The second study's paper adds: Immunologically healthy infants undergoing open corrective cardiac surgery for congenital heart defects in Finland were used as donors. Thymus tissue was collected as surgical resects that were removed during corrective cardiac surgery. Both the thymic and the peripheral blood repertoires appeared to show biased V and J gene segment usage. The related research reported highly overlapping thymic TCR repertoires among unrelated individuals. The study described the TCR alpha and beta repertoires in roughly 8 infant thymus samples and a few matching peripheral blood samples. The cohort included more than 5 male and a couple of female infants, with donor ages spanning 7 to 244 days. Thymocytes were released mechanically from tissue and stored at -70 °C as pellets of 10-30 million cells. A QIAsymphony instrument was used to extract genomic DNA from the frozen cell pellets. Using the immunoSEQ multiplex PCR assay, the TCRB and TCRAD loci were amplified from a standardized quantity of quality-controlled genomic DNA. The V(D)J region was spanned by amplicons of a length sufficient to cover the CDR3 and to identify V and J genes. The commercial immunoSEQ service was used to sequence amplicons on an Illumina platform. Corrections for primer bias and sequencing errors followed previously described methods, while TCRAD and TCRB definitions were based on the IMGT database. Analysis of the repertoires was done with immunoSEQ Analyzer 3.0 and VDJTools and included basic statistics, V/J segment usage, diversity estimates, rarefaction and pairwise overlap. Chao1, ChaoE, Efron-Thisted, Shannon and inverse Simpson indices were used to estimate diversity, which was also estimated on datasets down-sampled to the smallest sample. Repertoire overlap was determined by strict matching of CDR3 nucleotide sequence, V gene and J gene, and Jaccard-based multidimensional scaling clustering was applied. On average, thymus samples yielded approximately 780,000 unique TCRB clonotypes, whereas blood samples yielded about 84,000.

Material for sequencing was thymocytes. The rearrangement combines TRBV5-1 with TRBJ1-1, with the D gene not clear enough to name. The sequence was collected from a girl under three years old with a congenital heart defect. Donor details come from another sample of the same person, matched by shared clones. The DNA sequence follows: TGCGCCAGCAGCCTAGGAGGACGGCTGAACACTGAAGCTTTCTTT. This codes for CASSLGGRLNTEAFF.